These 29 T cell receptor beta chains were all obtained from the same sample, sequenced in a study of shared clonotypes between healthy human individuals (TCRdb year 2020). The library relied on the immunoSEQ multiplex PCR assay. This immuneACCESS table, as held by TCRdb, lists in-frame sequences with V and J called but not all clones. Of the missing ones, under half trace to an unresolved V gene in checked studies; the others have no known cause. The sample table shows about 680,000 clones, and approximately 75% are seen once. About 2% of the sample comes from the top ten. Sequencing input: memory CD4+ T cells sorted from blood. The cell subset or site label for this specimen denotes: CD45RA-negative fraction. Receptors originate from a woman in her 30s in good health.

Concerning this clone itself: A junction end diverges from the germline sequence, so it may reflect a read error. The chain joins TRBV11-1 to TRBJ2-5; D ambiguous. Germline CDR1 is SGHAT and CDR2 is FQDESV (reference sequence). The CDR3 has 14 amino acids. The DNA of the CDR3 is TGTGCCAGCAGCTTACCTCCGTCACAAGGGACCCAGTACTTC. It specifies CASSLPPSQGTQYF.

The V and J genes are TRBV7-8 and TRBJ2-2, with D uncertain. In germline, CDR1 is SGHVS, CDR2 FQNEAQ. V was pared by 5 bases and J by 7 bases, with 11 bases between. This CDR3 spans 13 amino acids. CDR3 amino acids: CASSRTPGGELFF. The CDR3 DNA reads TGTGCCAGCAGCAGGACGCCGGGCGGGGAGCTGTTTTTT.

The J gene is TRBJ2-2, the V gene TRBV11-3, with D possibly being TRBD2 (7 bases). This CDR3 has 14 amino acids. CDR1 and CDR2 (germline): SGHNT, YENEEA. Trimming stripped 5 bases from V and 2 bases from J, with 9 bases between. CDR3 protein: CASSGGANTGELFF. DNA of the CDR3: TGTGCCAGCAGCGGGGGGGCTAACACCGGGGAGCTGTTTTTT.

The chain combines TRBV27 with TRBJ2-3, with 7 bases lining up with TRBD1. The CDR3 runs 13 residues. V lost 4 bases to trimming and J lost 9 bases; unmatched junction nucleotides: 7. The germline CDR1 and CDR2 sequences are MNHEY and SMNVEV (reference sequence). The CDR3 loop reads CASSSHSQGTQYF. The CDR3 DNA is TGTGCCAGCAGTTCCCACTCACAGGGGACGCAGTATTTT.

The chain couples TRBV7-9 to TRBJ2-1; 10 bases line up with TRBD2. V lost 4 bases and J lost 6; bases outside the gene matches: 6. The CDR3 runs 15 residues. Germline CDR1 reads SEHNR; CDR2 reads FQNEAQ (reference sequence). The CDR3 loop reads CASSSPGLASNEQFF. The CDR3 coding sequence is TGTGCCAGCAGCTCGCCGGGACTAGCGAGCAATGAGCAGTTCTTC. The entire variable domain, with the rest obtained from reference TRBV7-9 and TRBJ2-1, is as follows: DTGVSQNPRHKITKRGQNVTFRCDPISEHNRLYWYRQTLGQGPEFLTYFQNEAQLEKSRLLSDRFSAERPKGSFSTLEIQRTEQGDSAMYLCASSSPGLASNEQFFGPGTRLTVL.

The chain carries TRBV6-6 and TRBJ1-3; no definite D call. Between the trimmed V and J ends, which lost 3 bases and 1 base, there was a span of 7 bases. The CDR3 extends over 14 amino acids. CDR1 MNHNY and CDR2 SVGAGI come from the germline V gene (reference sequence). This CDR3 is CASSYYYSGNTIYF. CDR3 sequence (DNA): TGTGCCAGCAGTTATTACTATTCTGGAAACACCATATATTTT.

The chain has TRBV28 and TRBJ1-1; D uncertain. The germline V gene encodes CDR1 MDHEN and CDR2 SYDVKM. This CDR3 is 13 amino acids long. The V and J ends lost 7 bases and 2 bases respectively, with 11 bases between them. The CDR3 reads CASIGSGNTEAFF. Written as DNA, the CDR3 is TGTGCCAGCATTGGGTCAGGTAACACTGAAGCTTTCTTT.

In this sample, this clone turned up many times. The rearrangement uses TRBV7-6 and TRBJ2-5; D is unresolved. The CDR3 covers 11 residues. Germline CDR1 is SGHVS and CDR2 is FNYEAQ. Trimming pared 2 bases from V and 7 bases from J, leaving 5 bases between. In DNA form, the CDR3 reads TGTGCCAGCAGCTTATTCGGGACCCAGTACTTC. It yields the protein CASSLFGTQYF.

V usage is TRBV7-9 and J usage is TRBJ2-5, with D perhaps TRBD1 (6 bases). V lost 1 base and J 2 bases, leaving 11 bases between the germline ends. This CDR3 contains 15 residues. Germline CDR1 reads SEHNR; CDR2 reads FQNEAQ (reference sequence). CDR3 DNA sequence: TGTGCCAGCAGCTTAGTAGGTCAGGGGCAAGAGACCCAGTACTTC. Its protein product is CASSLVGQGQETQYF. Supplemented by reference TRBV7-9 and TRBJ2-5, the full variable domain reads DTGVSQNPRHKITKRGQNVTFRCDPISEHNRLYWYRQTLGQGPEFLTYFQNEAQLEKSRLLSDRFSAERPKGSFSTLEIQRTEQGDSAMYLCASSLVGQGQETQYFGPGTRLLVL.

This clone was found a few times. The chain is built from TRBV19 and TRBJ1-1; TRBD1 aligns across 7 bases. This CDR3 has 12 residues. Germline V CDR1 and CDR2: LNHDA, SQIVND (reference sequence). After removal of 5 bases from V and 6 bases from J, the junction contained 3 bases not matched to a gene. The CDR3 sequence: CASSQGDAEAFF. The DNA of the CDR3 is TGTGCCAGTAGTCAGGGGGACGCTGAAGCTTTCTTT. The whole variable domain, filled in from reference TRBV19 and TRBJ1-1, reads DGGITQSPKYLFRKEGQNVTLSCEQNLNHDAMYWYRQDPGQGLRLIYYSQIVNDFQKGDIAEGYSVSREKKESFPLTVTSAQKNPTAFYLCASSQGDAEAFFGQGTRLTVV.

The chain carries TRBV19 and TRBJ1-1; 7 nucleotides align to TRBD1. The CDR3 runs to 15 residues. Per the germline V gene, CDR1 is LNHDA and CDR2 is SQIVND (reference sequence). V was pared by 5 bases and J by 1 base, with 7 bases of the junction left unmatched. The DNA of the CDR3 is TGTGCCAGTAGTCCAGGACAGGCCGAGAACACTGAAGCTTTCTTT. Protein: CASSPGQAENTEAFF. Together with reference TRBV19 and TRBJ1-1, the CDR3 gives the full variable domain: DGGITQSPKYLFRKEGQNVTLSCEQNLNHDAMYWYRQDPGQGLRLIYYSQIVNDFQKGDIAEGYSVSREKKESFPLTVTSAQKNPTAFYLCASSPGQAENTEAFFGQGTRLTVV.

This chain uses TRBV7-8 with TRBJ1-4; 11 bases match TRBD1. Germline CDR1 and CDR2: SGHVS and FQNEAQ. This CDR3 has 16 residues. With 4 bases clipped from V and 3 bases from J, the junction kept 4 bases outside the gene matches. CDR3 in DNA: TGTGCCAGCAGCTGGGGACAGGGGGTTGCTAATGAAAAACTGTTTTTT. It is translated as CASSWGQGVANEKLFF. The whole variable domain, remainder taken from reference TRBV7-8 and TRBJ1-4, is GAGVSQSPRYKVAKRGQDVALRCDPISGHVSLFWYQQALGQGPEFLTYFQNEAQLDKSGLPSDRFFAERPEGSVSTLKIQRTQQEDSAVYLCASSWGQGVANEKLFFGSGTQLSVL.

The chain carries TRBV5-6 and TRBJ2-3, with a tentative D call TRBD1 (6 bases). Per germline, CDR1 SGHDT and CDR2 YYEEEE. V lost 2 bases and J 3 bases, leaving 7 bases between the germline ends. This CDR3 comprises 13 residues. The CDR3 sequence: CASSFRGTDTQYF. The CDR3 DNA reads TGTGCCAGCAGCTTCAGGGGTACAGATACGCAGTATTTT.

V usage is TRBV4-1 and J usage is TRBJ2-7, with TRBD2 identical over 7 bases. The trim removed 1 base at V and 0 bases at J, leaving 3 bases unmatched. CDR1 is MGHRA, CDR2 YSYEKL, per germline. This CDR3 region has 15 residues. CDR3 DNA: TGCGCCAGCAGCCAAGGCCGCGGGAGCTCCTACGAGCAGTACTTC. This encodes CASSQGRGSSYEQYF.

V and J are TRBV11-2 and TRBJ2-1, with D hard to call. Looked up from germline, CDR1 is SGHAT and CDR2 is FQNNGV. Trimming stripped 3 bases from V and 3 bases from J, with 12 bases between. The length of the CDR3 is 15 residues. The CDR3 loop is CASSLSDWNYNEQFF. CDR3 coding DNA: TGTGCCAGCAGCTTGAGTGACTGGAACTACAATGAGCAGTTCTTC.

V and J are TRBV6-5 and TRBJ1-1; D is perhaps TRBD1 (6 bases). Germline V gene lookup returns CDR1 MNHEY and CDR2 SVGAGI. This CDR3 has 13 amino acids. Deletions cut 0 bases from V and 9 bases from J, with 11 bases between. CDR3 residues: CASSYSRTDQAFF. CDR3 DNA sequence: TGTGCCAGCAGTTACTCAAGGACAGACCAAGCTTTCTTT.

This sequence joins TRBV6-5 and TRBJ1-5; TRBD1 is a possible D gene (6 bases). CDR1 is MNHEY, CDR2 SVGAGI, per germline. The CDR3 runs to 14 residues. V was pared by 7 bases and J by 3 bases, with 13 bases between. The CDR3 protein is CASTKTGSNQPQHF. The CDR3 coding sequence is TGTGCCAGCACCAAGACAGGCTCCAATCAGCCCCAGCATTTT.

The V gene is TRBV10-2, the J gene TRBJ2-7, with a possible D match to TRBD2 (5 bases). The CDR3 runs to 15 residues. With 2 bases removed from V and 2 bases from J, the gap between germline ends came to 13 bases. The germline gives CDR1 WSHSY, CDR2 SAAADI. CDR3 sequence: CASSEVSGYAYEQYF. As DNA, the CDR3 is TGCGCCAGCAGTGAGGTCAGCGGATACGCCTACGAGCAGTACTTC.

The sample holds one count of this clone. CDR3 DNA sequence: TGTGCCAGCAGCTTAGAGGGTGGGCGGGAGCAGTTCTTC. Encoded protein: CASSLEGGREQFF. V usage is TRBV7-2 and J usage is TRBJ2-1, with D hard to call. This CDR3 spans 13 amino acids. In germline, CDR1 is SGHTA, CDR2 FQGNSA. V lost 1 base and J 10 bases, leaving 11 bases between the germline ends. The whole variable domain, filled in from reference TRBV7-2 and TRBJ2-1, reads GAGVSQSPSNKVTEKGKDVELRCDPISGHTALYWYRQSLGQGLEFLIYFQGNSAPDKSGLPSDRFSAERTGGSVSTLTIQRTQQEDSAVYLCASSLEGGREQFFGPGTRLTVL.

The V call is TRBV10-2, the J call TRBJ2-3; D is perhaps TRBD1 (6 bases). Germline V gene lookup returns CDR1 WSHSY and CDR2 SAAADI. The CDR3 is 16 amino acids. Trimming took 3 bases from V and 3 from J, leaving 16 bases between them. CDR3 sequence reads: CASSDGGHRGTDTQYF. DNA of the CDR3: TGCGCCAGCAGTGATGGGGGCCACCGGGGTACAGATACGCAGTATTTT.

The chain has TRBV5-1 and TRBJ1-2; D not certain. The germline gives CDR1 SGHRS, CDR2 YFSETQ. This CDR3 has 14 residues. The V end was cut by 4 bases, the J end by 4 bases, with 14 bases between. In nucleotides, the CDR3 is TGCGCCAGCAGCCCTCAGACAAATAGCTATGGCTACACCTTC. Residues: CASSPQTNSYGYTF.

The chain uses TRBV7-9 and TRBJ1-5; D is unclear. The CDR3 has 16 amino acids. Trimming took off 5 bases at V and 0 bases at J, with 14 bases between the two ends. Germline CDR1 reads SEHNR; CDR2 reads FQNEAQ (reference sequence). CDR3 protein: CASSPNRGNSNQPQHF. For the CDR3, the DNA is TGTGCCAGCAGCCCAAATCGCGGCAATAGCAATCAGCCCCAGCATTTT.

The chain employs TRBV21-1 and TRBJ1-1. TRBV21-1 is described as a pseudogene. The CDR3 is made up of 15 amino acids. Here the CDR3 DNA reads TGTGCCAGCAGCAAAGCCCGGGCGAGGGTGAAAGAAGCTTTCTTT. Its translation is CASSKARARVKEAFF.

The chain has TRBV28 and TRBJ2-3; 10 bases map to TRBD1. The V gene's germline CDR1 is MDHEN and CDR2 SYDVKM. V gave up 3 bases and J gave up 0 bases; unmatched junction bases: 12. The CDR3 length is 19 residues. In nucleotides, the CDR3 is TGTGCCAGCAGTTTGGCCGGACAGGGGGGAAGGTTAAGCACAGATACGCAGTATTTT. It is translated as CASSLAGQGGRLSTDTQYF. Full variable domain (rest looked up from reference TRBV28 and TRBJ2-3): DVKVTQSSRYLVKRTGEKVFLECVQDMDHENMFWYRQDPGLGLRLIYFSYDVKMKEKGDIPEGYSVSREKKERFSLILESASTNQTSMYLCASSLAGQGGRLSTDTQYFGPGTRLTVL.

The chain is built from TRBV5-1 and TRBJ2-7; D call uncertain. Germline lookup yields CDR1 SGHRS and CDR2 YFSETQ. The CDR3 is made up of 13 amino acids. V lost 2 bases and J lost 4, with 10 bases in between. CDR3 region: CASSFAHLYEQYF. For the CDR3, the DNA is TGCGCCAGCAGCTTTGCCCACCTATACGAGCAGTACTTC.

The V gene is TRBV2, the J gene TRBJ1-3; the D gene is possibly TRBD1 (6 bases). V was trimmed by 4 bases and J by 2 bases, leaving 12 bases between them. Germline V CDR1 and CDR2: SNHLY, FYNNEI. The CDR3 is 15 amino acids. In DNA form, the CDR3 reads TGTGCCAGCAGTGCCTTGGCAGGGGCTGGAAACACCATATATTTT. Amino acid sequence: CASSALAGAGNTIYF. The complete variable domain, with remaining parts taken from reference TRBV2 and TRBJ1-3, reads EPEVTQTPSHQVTQMGQEVILRCVPISNHLYFYWYRQILGQKVEFLVSFYNNEISEKSEIFDDQFSVERPDGSNFTLKIRSTKLEDSAMYFCASSALAGAGNTIYFGEGSWLTVV.

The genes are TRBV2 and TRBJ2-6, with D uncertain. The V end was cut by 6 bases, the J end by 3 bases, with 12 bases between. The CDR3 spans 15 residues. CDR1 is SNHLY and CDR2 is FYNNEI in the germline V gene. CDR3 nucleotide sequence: TGTGCCAGCAGCCTCGACAATATTGGGGCCAACGTCCTGACTTTC. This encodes CASSLDNIGANVLTF.

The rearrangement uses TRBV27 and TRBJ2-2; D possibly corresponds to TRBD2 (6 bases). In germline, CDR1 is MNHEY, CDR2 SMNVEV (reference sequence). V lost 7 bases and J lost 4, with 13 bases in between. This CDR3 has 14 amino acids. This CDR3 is CASTSGTRTGELFF. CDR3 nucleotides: TGTGCCAGCACCTCAGGGACTCGCACCGGGGAGCTGTTTTTT.

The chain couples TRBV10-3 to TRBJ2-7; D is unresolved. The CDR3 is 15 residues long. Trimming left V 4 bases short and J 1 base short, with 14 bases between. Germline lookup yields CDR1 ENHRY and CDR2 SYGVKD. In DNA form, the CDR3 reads TGTGCCATCAGTGGTGAGGCAGGATTTTCCTACGAGCAGTACTTC. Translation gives CAISGEAGFSYEQYF.